The source of this T cell receptor beta chain is a study of control samples from healthy donors and cancer patients. Here immunoSEQ multiplex PCR was the method, and the copy in TCRdb shows in-frame clones only, minus some. The table includes more than 110,000 clones, around 85% detected once. CDR1 and CDR2 (germline): SGHAT, FQDESV (reference sequence). The CDR3 spans 14 residues. The V gene lost 3 bases and the J gene lost 5 bases, with 13 bases spanning the gap. J is TRBJ2-5 and V is TRBV11-1; TRBD2 is a possible D gene (5 bases). Sample: blood. This clonotype was obtained from a woman aged 30 to 39 in good health. The CDR3 DNA reads TGTGCCAGCAGCTTCCTAGAGGGTATGGAGACCCAGTACTTC. The encoded protein is CASSFLEGMETQYF.